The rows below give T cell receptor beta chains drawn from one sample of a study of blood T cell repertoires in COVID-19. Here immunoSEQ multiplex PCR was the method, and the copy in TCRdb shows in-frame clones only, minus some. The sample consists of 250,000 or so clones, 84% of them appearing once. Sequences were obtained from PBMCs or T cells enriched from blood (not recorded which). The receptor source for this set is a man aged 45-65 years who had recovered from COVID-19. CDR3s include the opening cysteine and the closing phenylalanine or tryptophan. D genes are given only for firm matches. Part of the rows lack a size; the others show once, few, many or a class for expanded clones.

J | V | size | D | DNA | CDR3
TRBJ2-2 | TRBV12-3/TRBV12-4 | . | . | TGTGCCAGCAGTTTCGGGTTCACCGGGGAGCTGTTTTTT | CASSFGFTGELFF
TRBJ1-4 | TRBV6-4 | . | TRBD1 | TGTGCCTGTCCGTCTACAGGGGACGAAAAACTGTTTTTT | CACPSTGDEKLFF
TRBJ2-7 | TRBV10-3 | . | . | TGTGCCATCAGTGTGGGATCGGGATACGAGCAGTACTTC | CAISVGSGYEQYF
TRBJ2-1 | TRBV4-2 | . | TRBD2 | TGTGCCAGCAGCCATTCCTCTAGCGGGGAGAGTGAGCAGTTCTTC | CASSHSSSGESEQFF
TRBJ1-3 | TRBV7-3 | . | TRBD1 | TGTGCCAGCAGCTTGGACAGGGAAGAAAACACCATATATTTT | CASSLDREENTIYF
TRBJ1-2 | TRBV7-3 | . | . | TGTGCCAGCAGCCCGACAGGCGCTTCTAACTATGGCTACACCTTC | CASSPTGASNYGYTF
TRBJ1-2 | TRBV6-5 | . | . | TGTGCCAGCATCGAGTCCCGCGGCTATGGCTACACCTTC | CASIESRGYGYTF
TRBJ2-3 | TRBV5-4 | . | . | TGTGCCAGCAGCCACCAAGCCAACGAGCCCACAGATACGCAGTATTTT | CASSHQANEPTDTQYF
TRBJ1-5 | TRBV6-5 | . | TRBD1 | TGTGCCAGCAGAAGACAGGGCCTCAATCAGCCCCAGCATTTT | CASRRQGLNQPQHF
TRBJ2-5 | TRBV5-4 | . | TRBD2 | TGTGCCAGCAGCCCCAAAGGCGGGGGGGAGACCCAGTACTTC | CASSPKGGGETQYF
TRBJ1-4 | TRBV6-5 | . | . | TGTGCCAGCAGTTACTCGACACAGATTAATGAAAAACTGTTTTTT | CASSYSTQINEKLFF
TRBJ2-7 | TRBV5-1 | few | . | TGCGCCAGCAGCTTGAAAGGGGGTTTATCCTACGAGCAGTACTTC | CASSLKGGLSYEQYF
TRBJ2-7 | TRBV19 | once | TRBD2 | TGTGCCAGTAGGACAACCGGGACTAGCGGAACCTACGAGCAGTACTTC | CASRTTGTSGTYEQYF
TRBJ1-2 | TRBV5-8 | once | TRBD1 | TGTGCCAGCAGCGATGGGACAGGGTTGGTCCTATATGGCTACACCTTC | CASSDGTGLVLYGYTF
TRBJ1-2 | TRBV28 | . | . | TGTGCCAGCAGTTTCGGGGGAGGGGGTTATGGCTACACCTTC | CASSFGGGGYGYTF
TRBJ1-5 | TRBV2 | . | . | TGTGCCAGCAGTGGGGGACTGATTAGCAATCAGCCCCAGCATTTT | CASSGGLISNQPQHF
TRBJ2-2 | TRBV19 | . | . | TGTGCCAGTAGTACCCTCCCCAGTGCGACGCGAGGCACCGGGGAGCTGTTTTTT | CASSTLPSATRGTGELFF
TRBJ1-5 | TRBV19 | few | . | TGTGCCAGTAGTCAGGGGTTCCGGAGCAATCAGCCCCAGCATTTT | CASSQGFRSNQPQHF
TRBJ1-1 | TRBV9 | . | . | TGTGCCAGCAGCGTAGGTCAGGGGAAAGGAGGAGTGAACACTGAAGCTTTCTTT | CASSVGQGKGGVNTEAFF
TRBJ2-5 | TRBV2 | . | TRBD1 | TGTGCCAGCAGGACAGGGTTGGCTCGGGAGACCCAGTACTTC | CASRTGLARETQYF
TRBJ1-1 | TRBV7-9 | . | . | TGTGCCAGCAGCTTAATCCACGGGGGAGCGGAAGCTTTCTTT | CASSLIHGGAEAFF
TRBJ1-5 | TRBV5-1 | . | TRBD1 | TGCGCCAGCAGCTTGGAAGGGGACAGTTATCAGCCCCAGCATTTT | CASSLEGDSYQPQHF
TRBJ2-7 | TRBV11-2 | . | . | TGTGCCAGCAGCTTCTGGGGCTGGCAGTACTTC | CASSFWGWQYF
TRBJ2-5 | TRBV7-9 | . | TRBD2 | TGTGCCAGCAGCCCTCGACTAGCGGGGGGGCGGAGGGAGACCCAGTACTTC | CASSPRLAGGRRETQYF
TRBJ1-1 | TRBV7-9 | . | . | TGTGCCAGCACTACGGAGGGGCCCACTGAAGCTTTCTTT | CASTTEGPTEAFF
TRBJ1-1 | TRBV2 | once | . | TGTGCCAGCAGCCAGGACTATGAAGCTTTCTTT | CASSQDYEAFF
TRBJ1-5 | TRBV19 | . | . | TGTGCCAGTAGTATCACAGGGAGGGATGATCAGCCCCAGCATTTT | CASSITGRDDQPQHF
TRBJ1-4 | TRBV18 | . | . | TGTGCCAGCTCACTACAGGGTTATGAAAAACTGTTTTTT | CASSLQGYEKLFF
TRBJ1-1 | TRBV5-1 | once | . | TGCGCCAGCAGCTTGAACCAGGTAAACACTGAAGCTTTCTTT | CASSLNQVNTEAFF
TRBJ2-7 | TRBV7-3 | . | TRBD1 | TGTGCCAGCAGCTTTGCGGGACAGGGATTATACGAGCAGTACTTC | CASSFAGQGLYEQYF
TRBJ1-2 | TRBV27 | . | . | TGTGCCAGCCGCAGGGCGGGGGATGGCTACACCTTC | CASRRAGDGYTF